One and the same sample provided the 22 T cell receptor beta chains below, sequenced in a study of T cells in Graves' hyperthyroidism and ophthalmopathy (dated by TCRdb to about 2019). The library was made by multiplex PCR. This sample was sequenced with an Illumina HiSeq 2000. TCR beta CDR3 regions were amplified from RNA transcripts. For the first round of RT-PCR on the TCR CDR3, the HTBI primer set was used together with the Qiagen OneStep RT-PCR kit. In TCRdb, the public reads were trimmed at Q25 with fastp and aligned with MiXCR, with productive beta chains retained. Rows are combined by CDR3 protein, so each entry shows the most common genes and DNA. The sample has hundreds of thousands of distinct CDR3 sequences on record, 35% to 40% of them singletons. The ten most abundant clones make up over 8% of the sample. The sample consisted of blood. The receptors here all came from a man aged 18 to 35 with Graves' hyperthyroidism.

This rearrangement joins TRBV25-1 to TRBJ1-1; D is uncertain. This CDR3 contains 11 residues. Germline CDR1 MGHDK, CDR2 SYGVNS. V lost 1 base and J lost 11, with 8 bases in between. In nucleotides, the CDR3 is TGTGCCAGCAGTGAATTAGCGGGGGCTTTCTTT. Its translation is CASSELAGAFF.

This clonotype was detected many times. This chain uses TRBV15 with TRBJ1-5; D is unresolved. Germline assignment: CDR1 LNHNV and CDR2 YYDKDF (reference sequence). The CDR3 loop spans 14 amino acids. V was pared by 0 bases and J by 2 bases, with 5 bases between. Here the CDR3 reads CATSRDSGNQPQHF. DNA of the CDR3: TGTGCCACCAGCAGAGATAGTGGCAATCAGCCCCAGCATTTT.

This clonotype was detected many times. V usage is TRBV29-1 and J usage is TRBJ2-7, with unresolved D. From germline, CDR1 is SQVTM and CDR2 ANQGSEA. CDR3 length equals 11 residues. This CDR3 is CSAGFSYEQYF. The CDR3 coding sequence is TGCAGTGCCGGGTTTTCCTACGAGCAGTACTTC.

This chain connects TRBV7-2 to TRBJ2-7; D ambiguous. This CDR3 region has 12 residues. CDR1 and CDR2 (germline): SGHTA, FQGNSA. Between the trimmed V and J ends, which lost 8 bases and 6 bases, there was a span of 14 bases. The CDR3 sequence is CASSPPSSEQYF. For the CDR3, the DNA is TGTGCCAGCTCACCACCCAGCTCCGAGCAGTACTTC. The whole variable domain, remainder taken from reference TRBV7-2 and TRBJ2-7, is GAGVSQSPSNKVTEKGKDVELRCDPISGHTALYWYRQSLGQGLEFLIYFQGNSAPDKSGLPSDRFSAERTGGSVSTLTIQRTQQEDSAVYLCASSPPSSEQYFGPGTRLTVT.

This clonotype was found many times. At one of its ends the junction is not consistent with the germline gene, which may arise from a read error. The V call is TRBV7-7, the J call TRBJ2-5; 9 bases line up with TRBD1. This CDR3 has 15 amino acids. Germline lookup yields CDR1 SSHAT and CDR2 FNYEAQ (reference sequence). The CDR3 nucleotides are TGTGCTAGCAGCGAGCGGGACAGGGAGGGAGAGACCCAGTACTTC. It specifies CASSERDREGETQYF.

This clonotype has at least ten counts. V usage is TRBV19 and J usage is TRBJ1-4; 9 bases are a match to TRBD1. CDR3 length: 14 amino acids. J gave up 6 bases and V 11 bases, and 10 bases lay outside the gene matches. Germline assignment: CDR1 LNHDA and CDR2 SQIVND (reference sequence). The CDR3 nucleotides read TGTGCCGTAGGGGACAGGGCCCTTGATGAAAAACTGTTTTTT. This codes for CAVGDRALDEKLFF.

This clonotype has just a few counts. The chain links TRBV6-1 to TRBJ2-7, with unresolved D. Per the germline V gene, CDR1 is MNHNS and CDR2 is SASEGT. The CDR3 is 15 amino acids. V shed 5 bases and J shed 4 bases, with 18 bases lying between them. The CDR3 spells CASSYGGSLGYEQYF. The CDR3 coding sequence is TGTGCCAGCAGTTACGGCGGCAGTCTTGGATACGAGCAGTACTTC.

Turning to this clonotype: Since a much larger clone is just one base distant, this may be a read error. The chain has TRBV7-8 and TRBJ2-5; no clear D. V lost 4 bases and J lost 1, with 13 bases in between. The CDR3 totals 15 residues. The germline gives CDR1 SGHVS, CDR2 FQNEAQ. Written as DNA, the CDR3 is TGTGCCAGCAGCTCCAGCGTCGTAGGCCAAGAGACCCAGTACTTC. It yields the protein CASSSSVVGQETQYF. Supplemented by reference TRBV7-8 and TRBJ2-5, the full variable domain reads GAGVSQSPRYKVAKRGQDVALRCDPISGHVSLFWYQQALGQGPEFLTYFQNEAQLDKSGLPSDRFFAERPEGSVSTLKIQRTQQEDSAVYLCASSSSVVGQETQYFGPGTRLLVL.

V and J are TRBV24-1 and TRBJ2-3, with D tentatively TRBD2 (6 bases). The CDR3 extends over 14 amino acids. CDR1 is KGHDR, CDR2 SFDVKD, per germline. Trimming stripped 3 bases from V and 2 bases from J, with 8 bases between. The chain's CDR3 is CATSDGRHTDTQYF. DNA for the CDR3: TGTGCCACCAGTGATGGGAGGCACACAGATACGCAGTATTTT.

Notes on this clonotype: A much larger clone lies one base from this, so it may be a read error. The chain links TRBV20-1 to TRBJ2-5, with D unresolved. The CDR3 sequence is 15 residues long. The germline V gene encodes CDR1 DFQATT and CDR2 SNEGSKA (reference sequence). The CDR3 is CSARGWIEPEETHYF. CDR3 nucleotide sequence: TGCAGTGCTAGAGGTTGGATCGAACCCGAAGAGACCCACTACTTC.

This clonotype was seen at least ten times. The chain employs TRBV2 and TRBJ1-5; 9 bases fit TRBD1. The length of the CDR3 is 13 residues. The germline V gene has CDR1 SNHLY and CDR2 FYNNEI. Germline trimming cut 8 bases from V and 5 bases from J; bases unmatched to any gene: 4. The CDR3 protein is CASLRDRDQPQHF. DNA of the CDR3: TGTGCCAGCCTCCGGGACAGGGATCAGCCCCAGCATTTT.

This clonotype was found many times. The genes are TRBV24-1 and TRBJ2-5, with a tentative D call TRBD2 (5 bases). Trimming stripped 4 bases from V and 3 bases from J, with 14 bases between. The V gene's germline CDR1 is KGHDR and CDR2 SFDVKD. The CDR3 totals 15 residues. The CDR3 loop reads CATSDPKFGKETQYF. The CDR3 DNA follows: TGTGCCACCAGTGACCCCAAATTCGGGAAAGAGACCCAGTACTTC.

J is TRBJ2-7 and V is TRBV20-1, with D possibly called TRBD1 or TRBD2 (6 bases each). CDR1 and CDR2 from the germline V gene are DFQATT and SNEGSKA (reference sequence). This CDR3 region has 13 residues. The V gene lost 5 bases and the J gene lost 2 bases, with 13 bases spanning the gap. The CDR3 nucleotides are TGCAGTGCTGCAGGTGGGGGGCCCTACGAGCAGTACTTC. Its protein is CSAAGGGPYEQYF.

The V and J genes are TRBV7-4 and TRBJ2-6, with D perhaps TRBD1 (6 bases). This CDR3 is 15 amino acids long. Trimming stripped 5 bases from V and 1 base from J, with 9 bases between. CDR1 and CDR2 (germline): SGHVT, SQSDAQ. The CDR3: CASSRGQSGANVLTF. The CDR3 bases are TGTGCCAGCAGCCGGGGACAATCTGGGGCCAACGTCCTGACTTTC. The whole variable domain, remainder taken from reference TRBV7-4 and TRBJ2-6, is GAGVSQSPRYKVAKRGRDVALRCDSISGHVTLYWYRQTLGQGSEVLTYSQSDAQRDKSGRPSGRFSAERPERSVSTLKIQRTEQGDSAVYLCASSRGQSGANVLTFGAGSRLTVL.

In this sample, this clonotype turned up many times. J is TRBJ1-1 and V is TRBV7-9, with D possibly TRBD1 on 5 matching bases. The CDR3 is 14 residues long. V lost 7 bases to trimming and J lost 2 bases, with 14 bases between them. The germline CDR1 and CDR2 sequences are SEHNR and FQNEAQ (reference sequence). The CDR3 protein is CASTLGTSNTEAFF. In nucleotides, the CDR3 is TGTGCCAGCACCTTGGGGACTTCAAACACTGAAGCTTTCTTT.

This clonotype was observed a few times. This sequence joins TRBV6-6 and TRBJ2-7; 7 bases align to TRBD2. J lost 0 bases, V lost 2 bases, and 7 bases had no gene match. The V gene's germline CDR1 is MNHNY and CDR2 SVGAGI (reference sequence). This CDR3 region has 16 residues. CDR3 sequence: CASSYHGLGSSYEQYF. The CDR3 nucleotides read TGTGCCAGCAGTTACCACGGACTAGGCAGCTCCTACGAGCAGTACTTC.

This clonotype appeared many times. The V and J genes are TRBV7-9 and TRBJ2-7; D might be TRBD2 (6 bases). Germline V gene sequence: CDR1 SEHNR, CDR2 FQNEAQ (reference sequence). Trimming took 1 base from V and 5 from J, leaving 15 bases between them. This CDR3 comprises 15 residues. This CDR3 is CASSLVVGSANEQYF. The CDR3 DNA follows: TGTGCCAGCAGCTTAGTGGTCGGGAGTGCCAACGAGCAGTACTTC. The variable domain in full, completed from reference TRBV7-9 and TRBJ2-7, reads DTGVSQNPRHKITKRGQNVTFRCDPISEHNRLYWYRQTLGQGPEFLTYFQNEAQLEKSRLLSDRFSAERPKGSFSTLEIQRTEQGDSAMYLCASSLVVGSANEQYFGPGTRLTVT.

V usage is TRBV20-1 and J usage is TRBJ1-3, with D unclear. The germline V gene encodes CDR1 DFQATT and CDR2 SNEGSKA (reference sequence). The CDR3 spans 12 residues. CDR3 coding DNA: TGCAGCGCCGGCGGTGCTGGAAACACCATATATTTT. As protein: CSAGGAGNTIYF.

Ten or more counts support this clonotype. A read error may explain this, as a much larger clone is one base away. The chain links TRBV9 to TRBJ1-1; D gene unclear. The germline CDR1 and CDR2 sequences are SGDLS and YYNGEE. CDR3 length: 14 amino acids. The ends were cut back, 4 bases at V and 0 bases at J, with 10 bases in the middle. The CDR3 sequence: CASSLSTVNTEAFF. Here the CDR3 DNA reads TGTGCCAGCAGCTTAAGTACGGTGAACACTGAAGCTTTCTTT.

The rearrangement uses TRBV6-6 and TRBJ1-1; D remains ambiguous. Between the trimmed V and J ends, which lost 0 bases and 0 bases, there was a span of 8 bases. Germline lookup yields CDR1 MNHNY and CDR2 SVGAGI (reference sequence). The CDR3 has 15 residues. CDR3 amino acids: CASSYSNLMNTEAFF. CDR3 sequence (DNA): TGTGCCAGCAGTTACTCGAACTTAATGAACACTGAAGCTTTCTTT.

V is TRBV25-1 and J is TRBJ2-2; 9 positions agree with TRBD1. CDR1 and CDR2 from the germline V gene are MGHDK and SYGVNS. This CDR3 region has 17 residues. J was trimmed by 5 bases and V by 4 bases; bases with no gene match: 11. In DNA, the CDR3 is TGTGCCAGCAGTGGGACCCCCGGGACAGGGTTAACCGGGGAGCTGTTTTTT. It encodes CASSGTPGTGLTGELFF.

The CDR3 DNA follows: TGTGCCAGCAGCTTCTTAGCGGGAGGGCGAGTAGGGGAGACCCAGTACTTC. Translated, it gives CASSFLAGGRVGETQYF. The rearrangement uses TRBV12-3 or TRBV12-4 and TRBJ2-5, with 11 bases aligning to TRBD2. The CDR3 runs 17 residues. The junction had 14 bases not matched to a gene; V was cut back by 6 bases and J by 5 bases.